This T cell receptor beta chain was retrieved from a study of CD8 T cells in ankylosing spondylitis (dated by TCRdb to 2016 to 2017). In terms of the full investigation: T cell receptor beta repertoires were profiled in healthy donors and ankylosing spondylitis patients so that disease-linked TCR variants could be found. The full study cohort comprised around 23 ankylosing spondylitis patients and some 110 healthy donors. Peripheral blood was sampled, and synovial fluid was additionally collected from ankylosing spondylitis patients. What the research found in general, with its limitations: Blood from ankylosing spondylitis patients appeared to be characterized by a TCR beta motif composed of several highly homologous amino acid variants. Some of the motif variants had been reported before in the synovial fluid and blood of reactive arthritis patients, a finding that suggests common disease-initiation mechanisms. According to the report, matched synovial fluid samples from ankylosing spondylitis patients were significantly enriched for the disease-linked clones. In peripheral blood, the disease-linked clones were found at relatively low frequencies and had a CD8+ phenotype.

Sequences DFQATT (CDR1) and SNEGSKA (CDR2) are obtained from the germline V gene (reference sequence). From its cysteine to its phenylalanine, the CDR3 spans 12 amino acids. Only the CDR3 region is kept as DNA, spanning 36 bases read in frame from base 1. The germline V end is reduced by 5 bases and the J end by 8 bases; junction bases left unmatched: 6. Instrument on record: Illumina HiSeq 2500. Quantitative 5'-RACE with molecular barcodes was used to prepare TCR beta libraries. On the study's bioinformatics: Disease-linked TCR variants were identified with a new computational method built on a probabilistic model of VDJ rearrangement. The raw public data were reprocessed by TCRdb itself: fastp quality trimming at Q25, MiXCR clonotype calling, in-frame beta chains only. Every distinct CDR3 protein forms one entry, paired with its most common genes and DNA. In this record, the V and J calls reflect TCRdb's handling and not the investigators' own analysis. The sample table lists some 800,000 distinct CDR3 sequences, roughly 12% of them with a count of one. Approximately 0.46% of the sample goes to the ten largest clones.

With respect to this clonotype: The clone's antigen remains unknown. No quality values exist for individual bases; no much larger clone is one base distant.

The TCR originated in a male donor with ankylosing spondylitis. The sequence joins TRBV20-1 to TRBJ1-2; 9 nucleotides in the junction match TRBD1. Sequencing was carried out using blood, either unsorted or a sorted T cell fraction (not recorded which). Here the CDR3 is given as CSARQGDRGYTF. The DNA reads as follows: TGCAGTGCTCGACAGGGGGATCGAGGCTACACCTTC.